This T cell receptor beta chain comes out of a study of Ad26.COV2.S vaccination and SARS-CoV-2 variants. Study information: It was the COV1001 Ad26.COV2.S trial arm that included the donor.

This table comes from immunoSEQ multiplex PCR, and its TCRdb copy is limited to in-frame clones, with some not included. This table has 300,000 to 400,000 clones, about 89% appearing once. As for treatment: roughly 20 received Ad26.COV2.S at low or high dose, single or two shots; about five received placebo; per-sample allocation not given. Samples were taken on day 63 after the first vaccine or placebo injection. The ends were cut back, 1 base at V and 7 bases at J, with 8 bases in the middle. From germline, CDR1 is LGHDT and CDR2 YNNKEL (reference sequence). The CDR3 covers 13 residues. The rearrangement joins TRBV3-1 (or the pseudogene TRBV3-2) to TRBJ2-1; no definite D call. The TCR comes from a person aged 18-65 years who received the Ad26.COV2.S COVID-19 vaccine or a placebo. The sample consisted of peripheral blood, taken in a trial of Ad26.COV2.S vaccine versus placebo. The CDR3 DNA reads TGTGCCAGCAGCCAAGCAAGCTCGAATGAGCAGTTCTTC. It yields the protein CASSQASSNEQFF.